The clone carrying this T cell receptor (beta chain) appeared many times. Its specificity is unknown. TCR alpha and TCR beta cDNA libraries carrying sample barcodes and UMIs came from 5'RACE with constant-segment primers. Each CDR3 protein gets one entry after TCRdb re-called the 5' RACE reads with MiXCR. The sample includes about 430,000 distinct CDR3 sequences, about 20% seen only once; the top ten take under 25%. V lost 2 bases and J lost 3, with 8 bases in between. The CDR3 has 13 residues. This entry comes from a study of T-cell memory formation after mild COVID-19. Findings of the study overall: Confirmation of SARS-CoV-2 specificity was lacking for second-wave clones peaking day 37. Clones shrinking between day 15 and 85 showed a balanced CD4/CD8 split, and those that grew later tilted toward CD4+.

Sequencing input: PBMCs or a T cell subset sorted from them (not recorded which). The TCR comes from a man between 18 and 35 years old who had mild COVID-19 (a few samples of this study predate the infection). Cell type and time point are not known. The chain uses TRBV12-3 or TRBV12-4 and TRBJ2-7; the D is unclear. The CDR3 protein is CASSLSHFYEQYF. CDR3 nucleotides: TGTGCCAGCAGTTTAAGTCACTTCTACGAGCAGTACTTC.